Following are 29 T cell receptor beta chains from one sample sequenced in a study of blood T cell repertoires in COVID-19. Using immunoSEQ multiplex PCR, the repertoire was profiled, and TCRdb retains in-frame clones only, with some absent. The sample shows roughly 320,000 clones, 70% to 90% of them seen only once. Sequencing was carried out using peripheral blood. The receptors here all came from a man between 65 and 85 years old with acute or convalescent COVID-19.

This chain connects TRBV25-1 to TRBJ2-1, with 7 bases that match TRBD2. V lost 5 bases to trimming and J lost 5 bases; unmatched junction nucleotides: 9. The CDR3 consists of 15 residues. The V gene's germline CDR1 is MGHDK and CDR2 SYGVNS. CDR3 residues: CASSWASGINNEQFF. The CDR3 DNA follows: TGTGCCAGCAGTTGGGCTAGCGGAATAAACAATGAGCAGTTCTTC.

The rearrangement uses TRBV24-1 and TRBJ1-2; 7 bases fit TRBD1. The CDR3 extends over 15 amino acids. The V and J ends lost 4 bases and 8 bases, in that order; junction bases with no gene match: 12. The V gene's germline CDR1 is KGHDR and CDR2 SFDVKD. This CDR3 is CATSDNGQDIRGYTF. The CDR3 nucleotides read TGTGCCACCAGTGACAACGGACAGGATATCAGGGGCTACACCTTC.

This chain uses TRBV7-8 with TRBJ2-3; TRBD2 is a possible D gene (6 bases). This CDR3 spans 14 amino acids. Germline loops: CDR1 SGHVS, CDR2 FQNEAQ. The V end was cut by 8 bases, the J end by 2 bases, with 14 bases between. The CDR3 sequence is CASGGPTHTDTQYF. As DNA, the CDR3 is TGTGCCAGCGGAGGGCCTACCCACACAGATACGCAGTATTTT.

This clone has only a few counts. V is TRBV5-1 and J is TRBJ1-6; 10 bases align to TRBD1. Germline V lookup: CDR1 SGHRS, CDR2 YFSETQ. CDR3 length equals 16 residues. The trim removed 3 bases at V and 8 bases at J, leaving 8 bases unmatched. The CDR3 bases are TGCGCCAGCAGCTGGGACCCGACAGGGGGCGATTCACCCCTCCACTTT. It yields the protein CASSWDPTGGDSPLHF.

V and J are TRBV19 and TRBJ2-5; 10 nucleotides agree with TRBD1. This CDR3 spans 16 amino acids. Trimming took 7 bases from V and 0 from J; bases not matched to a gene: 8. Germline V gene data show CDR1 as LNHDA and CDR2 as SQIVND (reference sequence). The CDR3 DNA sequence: TGTGCCAGTACCCGGACAGGGGGGGGGTACCAAGAGACCCAGTACTTC. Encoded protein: CASTRTGGGYQETQYF.

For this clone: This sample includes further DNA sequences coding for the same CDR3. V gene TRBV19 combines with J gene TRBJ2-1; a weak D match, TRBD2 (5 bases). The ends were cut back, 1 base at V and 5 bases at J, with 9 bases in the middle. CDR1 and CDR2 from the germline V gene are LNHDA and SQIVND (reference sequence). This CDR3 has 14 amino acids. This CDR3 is CASSIARGNNEQFF. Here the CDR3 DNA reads TGTGCCAGTAGTATAGCGAGAGGGAACAATGAGCAGTTCTTC.

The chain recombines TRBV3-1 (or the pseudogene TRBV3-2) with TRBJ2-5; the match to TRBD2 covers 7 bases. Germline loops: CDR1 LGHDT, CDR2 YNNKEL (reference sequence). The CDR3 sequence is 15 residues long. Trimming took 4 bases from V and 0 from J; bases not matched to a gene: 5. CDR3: CASSPTAGYQETQYF. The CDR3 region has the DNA TGTGCCAGCAGCCCAACAGCGGGGTACCAAGAGACCCAGTACTTC.

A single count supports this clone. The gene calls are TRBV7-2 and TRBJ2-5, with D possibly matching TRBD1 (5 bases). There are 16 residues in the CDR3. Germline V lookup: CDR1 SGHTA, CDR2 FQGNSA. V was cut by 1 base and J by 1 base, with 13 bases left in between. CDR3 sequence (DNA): TGTGCCAGCAGCTTAGAATCCTCAGGGCTCCAAGAGACCCAGTACTTC. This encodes CASSLESSGLQETQYF.

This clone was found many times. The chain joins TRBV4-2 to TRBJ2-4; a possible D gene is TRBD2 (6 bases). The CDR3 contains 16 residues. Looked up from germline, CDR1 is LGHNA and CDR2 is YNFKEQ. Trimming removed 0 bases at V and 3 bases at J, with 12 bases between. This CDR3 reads CASSQEEGGGKNIQYF. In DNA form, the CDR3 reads TGTGCCAGCAGCCAAGAAGAGGGAGGCGGCAAAAACATTCAGTACTTC.

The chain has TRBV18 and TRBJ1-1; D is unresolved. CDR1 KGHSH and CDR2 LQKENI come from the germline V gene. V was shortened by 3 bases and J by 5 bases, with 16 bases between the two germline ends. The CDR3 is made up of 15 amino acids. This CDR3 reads CASSPGEGWETEAFF. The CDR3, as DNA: TGTGCCAGCTCACCGGGAGAGGGATGGGAAACTGAAGCTTTCTTT.

CDR3 sequence reads: CASSQDRMSLAGTYQETQYF. The CDR3 nucleotides are TGTGCCAGCAGCCAAGATAGGATGAGTCTAGCGGGTACCTACCAAGAGACCCAGTACTTC. The chain uses TRBV4-2 and TRBJ2-5; 8 bases are shared with TRBD2. The CDR3 runs 20 residues. V shed 0 bases and J 0 bases; nucleotides not matched to a gene: 15. Germline loops: CDR1 LGHNA, CDR2 YNFKEQ.

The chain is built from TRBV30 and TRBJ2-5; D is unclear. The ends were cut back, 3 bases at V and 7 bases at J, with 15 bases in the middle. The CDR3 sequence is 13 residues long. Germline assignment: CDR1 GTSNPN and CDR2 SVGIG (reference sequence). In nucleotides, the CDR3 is TGTGCCTGGAGATCCCAGGCCCCAGGGACCCAGTACTTC. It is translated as CAWRSQAPGTQYF.

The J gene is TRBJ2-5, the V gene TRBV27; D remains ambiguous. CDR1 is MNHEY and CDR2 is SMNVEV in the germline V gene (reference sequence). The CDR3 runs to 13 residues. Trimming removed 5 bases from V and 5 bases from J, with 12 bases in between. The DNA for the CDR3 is TGTGCCAGCAGTCTATACCTCCGGGAGACCCAGTACTTC. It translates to CASSLYLRETQYF.

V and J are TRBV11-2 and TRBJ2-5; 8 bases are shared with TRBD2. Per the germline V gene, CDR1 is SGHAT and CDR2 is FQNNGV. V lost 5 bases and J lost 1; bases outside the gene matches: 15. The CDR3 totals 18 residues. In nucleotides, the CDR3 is TGTGCCAGCAGCCGGGGCCTCCTAGCGGGCGGGCTCCAAGAGACCCAGTACTTC. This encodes CASSRGLLAGGLQETQYF.

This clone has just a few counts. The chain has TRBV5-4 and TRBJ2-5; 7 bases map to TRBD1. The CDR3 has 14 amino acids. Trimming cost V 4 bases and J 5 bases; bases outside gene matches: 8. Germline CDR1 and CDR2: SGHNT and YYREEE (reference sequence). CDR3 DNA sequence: TGTGCCAGCAGCCCGGAGACAGGGCTGGAGACCCAGTACTTC. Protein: CASSPETGLETQYF.

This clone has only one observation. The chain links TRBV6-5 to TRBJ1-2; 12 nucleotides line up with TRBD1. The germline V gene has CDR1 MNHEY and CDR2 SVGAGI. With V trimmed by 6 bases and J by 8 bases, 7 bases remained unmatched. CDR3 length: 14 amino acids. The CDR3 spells CASSKGQGAGGYTF. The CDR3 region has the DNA TGTGCCAGCAGCAAGGGACAGGGGGCCGGGGGCTACACCTTC.

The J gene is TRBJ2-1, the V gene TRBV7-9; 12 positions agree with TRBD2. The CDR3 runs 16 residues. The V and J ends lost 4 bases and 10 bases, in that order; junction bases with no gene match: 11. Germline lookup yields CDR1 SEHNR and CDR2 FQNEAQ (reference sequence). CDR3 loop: CASSSPLAGGFGEQFF. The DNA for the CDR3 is TGTGCCAGCAGCTCACCACTAGCGGGGGGATTCGGAGAGCAGTTCTTC.

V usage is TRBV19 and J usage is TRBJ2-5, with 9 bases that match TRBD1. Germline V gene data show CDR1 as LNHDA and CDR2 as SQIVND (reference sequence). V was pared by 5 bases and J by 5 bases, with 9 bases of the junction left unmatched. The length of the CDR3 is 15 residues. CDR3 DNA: TGTGCCAGTAGTCTACAGGGGGCGCGTATGGAGACCCAGTACTTC. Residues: CASSLQGARMETQYF.

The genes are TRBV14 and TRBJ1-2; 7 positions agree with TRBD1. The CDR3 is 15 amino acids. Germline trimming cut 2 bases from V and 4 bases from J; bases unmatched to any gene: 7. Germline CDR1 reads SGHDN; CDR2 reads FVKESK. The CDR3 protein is CASSQTQTGSYGYTF. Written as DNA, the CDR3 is TGTGCCAGCAGCCAAACCCAGACAGGGAGCTATGGCTACACCTTC.

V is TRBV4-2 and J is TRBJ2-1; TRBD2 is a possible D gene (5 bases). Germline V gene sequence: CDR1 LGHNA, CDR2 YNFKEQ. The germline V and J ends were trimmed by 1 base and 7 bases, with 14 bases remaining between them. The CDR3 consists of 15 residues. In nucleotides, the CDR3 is TGTGCCAGCAGCCAAGTCGGTGGGCCGGGGAATGAGCAGTTCTTC. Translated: CASSQVGGPGNEQFF.

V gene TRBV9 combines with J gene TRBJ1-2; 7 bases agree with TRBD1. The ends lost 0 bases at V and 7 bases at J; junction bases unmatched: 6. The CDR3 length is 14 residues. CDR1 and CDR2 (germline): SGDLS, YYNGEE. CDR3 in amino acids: CASSVASGGFGYTF. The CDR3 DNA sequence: TGTGCCAGCAGCGTAGCCTCAGGGGGGTTTGGCTACACCTTC. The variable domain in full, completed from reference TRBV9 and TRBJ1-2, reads DSGVTQTPKHLITATGQRVTLRCSPRSGDLSVYWYQQSLDQGLQFLIQYYNGEERAKGNILERFSAQQFPDLHSELNLSSLELGDSALYFCASSVASGGFGYTFGSGTRLTVV.

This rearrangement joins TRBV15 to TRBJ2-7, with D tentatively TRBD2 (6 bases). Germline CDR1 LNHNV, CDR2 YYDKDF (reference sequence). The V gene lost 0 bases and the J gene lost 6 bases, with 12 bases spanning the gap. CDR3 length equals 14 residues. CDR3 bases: TGTGCCACCAGCAGAGATCGAGCTAGCGCCGAGCAGTACTTC. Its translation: CATSRDRASAEQYF.

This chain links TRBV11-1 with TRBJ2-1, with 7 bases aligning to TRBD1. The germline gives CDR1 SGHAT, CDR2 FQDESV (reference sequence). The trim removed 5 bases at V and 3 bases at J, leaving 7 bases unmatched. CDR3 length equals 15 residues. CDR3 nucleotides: TGTGCCAGCAGCCACGGGACAGTGTTCTACAATGAGCAGTTCTTC. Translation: CASSHGTVFYNEQFF.

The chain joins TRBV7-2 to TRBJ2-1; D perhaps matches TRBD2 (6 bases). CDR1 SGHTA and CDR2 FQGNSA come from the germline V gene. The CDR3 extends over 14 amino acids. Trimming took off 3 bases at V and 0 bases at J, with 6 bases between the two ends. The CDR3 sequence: CASSLGGSYNEQFF. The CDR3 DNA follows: TGTGCCAGCAGCTTGGGGGGCTCCTACAATGAGCAGTTCTTC.

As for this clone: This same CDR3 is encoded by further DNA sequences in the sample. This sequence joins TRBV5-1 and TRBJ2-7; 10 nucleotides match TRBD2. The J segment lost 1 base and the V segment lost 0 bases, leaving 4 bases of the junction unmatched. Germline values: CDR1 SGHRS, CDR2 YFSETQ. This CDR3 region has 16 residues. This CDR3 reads CASSLGTSGVSYEQYF. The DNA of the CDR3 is TGCGCCAGCAGCTTGGGCACTAGCGGGGTTTCCTACGAGCAGTACTTC.

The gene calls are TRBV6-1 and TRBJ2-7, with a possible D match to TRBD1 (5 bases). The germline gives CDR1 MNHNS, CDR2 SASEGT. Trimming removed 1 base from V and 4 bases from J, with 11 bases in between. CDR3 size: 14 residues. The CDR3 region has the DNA TGTGCCAGCAGTGAAGTGGGGCTCGAGTACGAGCAGTACTTC. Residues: CASSEVGLEYEQYF.

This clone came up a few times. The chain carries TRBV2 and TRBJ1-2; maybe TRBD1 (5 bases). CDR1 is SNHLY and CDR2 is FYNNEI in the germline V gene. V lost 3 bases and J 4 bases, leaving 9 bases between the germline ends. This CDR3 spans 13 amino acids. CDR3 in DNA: TGTGCCAGCAGTGAGGGGGGTCTCTATGGCTACACCTTC. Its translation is CASSEGGLYGYTF.

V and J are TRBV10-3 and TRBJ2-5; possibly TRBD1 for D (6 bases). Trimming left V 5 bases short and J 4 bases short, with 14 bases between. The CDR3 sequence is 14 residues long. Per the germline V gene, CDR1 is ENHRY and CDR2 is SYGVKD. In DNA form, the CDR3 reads TGTGCCATCAGTCCCAGGGGACGAGGAGAGACCCAGTACTTC. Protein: CAISPRGRGETQYF.

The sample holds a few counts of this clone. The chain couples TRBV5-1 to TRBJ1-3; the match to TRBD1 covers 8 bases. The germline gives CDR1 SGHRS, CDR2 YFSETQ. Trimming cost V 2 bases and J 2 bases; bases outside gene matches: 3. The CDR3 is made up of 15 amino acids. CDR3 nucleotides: TGCGCCAGCAGCTTAAGGACAGGGACTGGAAACACCATATATTTT. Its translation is CASSLRTGTGNTIYF.